Sequencing of this T cell receptor beta chain was carried out in a study of T cells in Graves' hyperthyroidism and ophthalmopathy. About the study: Sampling of peripheral blood happened at initial diagnosis, prior to any treatment. General study findings and limits: Most thyroid clonotypes expanded above 0.001 appeared in blood too.

As for this clonotype: Its target is unknown.

Uncontrolled infection, other autoimmune disease, pregnancy or lactation excluded patients. Germline-derived CDR1 and CDR2 are MNHEY and SVGAGI. The germline V and J ends were trimmed by 2 bases and 8 bases, with 12 bases remaining between them. This CDR3 is 13 amino acids long. The TCR beta CDR3 regions underwent amplification using RNA transcripts as the source. The study used the HTBI primer set for a first-round RT-PCR of the TCR CDR3. TCRdb reprocessed the multiplex PCR reads via MiXCR and lists one record per CDR3 protein. The data contain about 260,000 distinct CDR3 sequences, about a sixth of them singletons.

The rearrangement uses TRBV6-5 and TRBJ1-1; D gene unclear. The source material was blood. The receptor's source is a woman in her late teens or twenties with Graves' ophthalmopathy. The CDR3, as DNA: TGTGCCAGCAGTTACGAGGGAGGTACCGAAGCTTTCTTT. This translates into CASSYEGGTEAFF.